Below, 21 T cell receptor beta chains from the same sample are listed, as sequenced in a study of patients and donors after allogeneic stem cell transplantation. From the RT-PCR reads, TCRdb called clonotypes with MiXCR, one entry per CDR3 protein. The repertoire holds fewer than 250,000 distinct CDR3 sequences, 13% to 15% seen once, with approximately 10% in the top ten. Input material: blood, either unsorted or a sorted T cell fraction (not recorded which). All receptors come from a human donor who was either an allogeneic HSCT recipient or a stem cell or donor lymphocyte infusion donor (not recorded which). It is not recorded whose cells these are; they may come from a transplant donor.

This clonotype was recorded a few times. The chain links TRBV20-1 to TRBJ2-2; D perhaps matches TRBD2 (5 bases). The length of the CDR3 is 14 residues. Deletions cut 6 bases from V and 5 bases from J, with 16 bases between. Per the germline V gene, CDR1 is DFQATT and CDR2 is SNEGSKA (reference sequence). CDR3 DNA sequence: TGCAGTGCCCGGACCCGGGGTTTAACCGGGGAGCTGTTTTTT. Translating gives CSARTRGLTGELFF.

There are a few counts of this clonotype. The chain couples TRBV5-4 to TRBJ1-1; D gene unclear. Germline loops: CDR1 SGHNT, CDR2 YYREEE (reference sequence). V lost 2 bases and J lost 5, with 7 bases in between. CDR3 length: 12 residues. CDR3 nucleotides: TGTGCCAGCAGCTTATCACAGACTGAAGCTTTCTTT. Residues: CASSLSQTEAFF.

The chain is built from TRBV20-1 and TRBJ2-5, with 8 bases that match TRBD1. The V and J ends lost 4 bases and 6 bases, in that order; junction bases with no gene match: 10. Germline assignment: CDR1 DFQATT and CDR2 SNEGSKA (reference sequence). The CDR3 sequence is 14 residues long. This chain's CDR3 is CSATRKDRAQTQYF. The CDR3 DNA sequence: TGCAGTGCTACTAGAAAGGACAGGGCCCAGACCCAGTACTTC.

This clonotype was counted a few times. The chain links TRBV3-1 to TRBJ1-2; 7 bases are a match to TRBD1. Germline V CDR1 and CDR2: LGHDT, YNNKEL (reference sequence). Trimming removed 0 bases from V and 4 bases from J; junction bases left unmatched: 8. The CDR3 spans 16 residues. This CDR3 is CASSQDEQGRPYGYTF. DNA for the CDR3: TGTGCCAGCAGCCAAGATGAACAGGGGAGGCCCTATGGCTACACCTTC.

This clonotype was seen more than once but under ten times. The gene calls are TRBV7-3 and TRBJ1-1; 7 bases agree with TRBD1. Germline V gene lookup returns CDR1 SGHTA and CDR2 FQGTGA. V gave up 2 bases and J gave up 6 bases; unmatched junction bases: 6. The CDR3 sequence is 14 residues long. In DNA, the CDR3 is TGTGCCAGCAGCTTACGGACAGGACTTTCTGAAGCTTTCTTT. It translates to CASSLRTGLSEAFF.

In its sample, this clonotype was seen many times. This chain uses TRBV3-1 with TRBJ1-1; D may be TRBD1 (5 bases). The CDR3 is made up of 14 amino acids. Germline CDR1 is LGHDT and CDR2 is YNNKEL (reference sequence). V dropped 7 bases and J dropped 4 bases, with 16 bases sitting between them. The DNA of the CDR3 is TGTGCCAGCACCAACCGGCGGGGGGGCACTGAAGCTTTCTTT. This encodes CASTNRRGGTEAFF.

V gene TRBV20-1 combines with J gene TRBJ2-5, with D maybe TRBD2 (5 bases). The ends were cut back, 0 bases at V and 4 bases at J, with 9 bases in the middle. The V gene's germline CDR1 is DFQATT and CDR2 SNEGSKA (reference sequence). The CDR3 is 13 residues long. The CDR3 loop is CSARDWRRETQYF. CDR3 coding DNA: TGCAGTGCTAGAGACTGGAGGAGAGAGACCCAGTACTTC.

This clonotype appeared a few times. This sequence joins TRBV4-1 and TRBJ2-5; maybe TRBD2 (6 bases). Germline lookup yields CDR1 MGHRA and CDR2 YSYEKL. The CDR3 extends over 13 amino acids. With 3 bases removed from V and 2 bases from J, the gap between germline ends came to 7 bases. The chain's CDR3 is CASSQGGQETQYF. DNA of the CDR3: TGCGCCAGCAGCCAGGGGGGACAAGAGACCCAGTACTTC.

This chain uses TRBV7-2 with TRBJ2-5; unclear D gene. The CDR3 consists of 14 residues. Germline V gene lookup returns CDR1 SGHTA and CDR2 FQGNSA. Deletions cut 5 bases from V and 5 bases from J, with 15 bases between. CDR3 amino acids: CASSGRTRYETQYF. CDR3 sequence (DNA): TGTGCCAGCAGCGGACGGACCCGATACGAGACCCAGTACTTC.

This clonotype was seen a few times. The V and J genes are TRBV3-1 and TRBJ2-7, with D unresolved. V lost 1 base and J lost 7, with 8 bases in between. Germline V lookup: CDR1 LGHDT, CDR2 YNNKEL (reference sequence). CDR3 size: 12 residues. Here the CDR3 DNA reads TGTGCCAGCAGCCAAGTCGAGGTAGAGCAGTACTTC. It is translated as CASSQVEVEQYF.

The V and J genes are TRBV7-3 and TRBJ2-6; D perhaps matches TRBD2 (6 bases). In germline, CDR1 is SGHTA, CDR2 FQGTGA. V lost 2 bases, J lost 0 bases, and 14 bases lay in between. The CDR3 has 18 amino acids. The CDR3: CASSLPGSPVSGANVLTF. The CDR3 coding sequence is TGTGCCAGCAGCTTACCCGGGAGCCCCGTCTCTGGGGCCAACGTCCTGACTTTC.

V and J are TRBV7-3 and TRBJ1-2; the D is unclear. V was pared by 1 base and J by 8 bases, with 8 bases between. The CDR3 spans 12 residues. Germline V gene data show CDR1 as SGHTA and CDR2 as FQGTGA. The CDR3 sequence is CASSLNKDGYTF. The CDR3, as DNA: TGTGCCAGCAGCTTAAACAAGGACGGCTACACCTTC.

The chain uses TRBV4-2 and TRBJ2-3; 9 nucleotides agree with TRBD1. This CDR3 is built from 17 residues. The V gene's germline CDR1 is LGHNA and CDR2 YNFKEQ. V shed 0 bases and J 4 bases; nucleotides not matched to a gene: 8. As DNA, the CDR3 is TGTGCCAGCAGCCAAGATGGACAGGGGATTTTCTCAGATACGCAGTATTTT. Translation gives CASSQDGQGIFSDTQYF.

This clonotype was found many times. The rearrangement links TRBV7-8 to TRBJ2-1, with 9 bases fitting TRBD2. The germline V gene encodes CDR1 SGHVS and CDR2 FQNEAQ. The CDR3 spans 17 residues. J was trimmed by 4 bases and V by 2 bases; bases with no gene match: 9. The CDR3 sequence: CASSLRPSGDIYNEQFF. CDR3 in DNA: TGTGCCAGCAGCTTAAGGCCTAGCGGGGATATATACAATGAGCAGTTCTTC.

The V gene is TRBV9, the J gene TRBJ2-2, with TRBD1 as a possible D gene (5 bases). Trimming pared 3 bases from V and 12 bases from J, leaving 12 bases between. The CDR3 covers 12 residues. Germline assignment: CDR1 SGDLS and CDR2 YYNGEE. Here the CDR3 reads CASSARVSQLFF. In DNA, the CDR3 is TGTGCCAGCAGCGCCAGGGTGAGCCAGCTGTTTTTT. The complete variable domain, with remaining parts taken from reference TRBV9 and TRBJ2-2, reads DSGVTQTPKHLITATGQRVTLRCSPRSGDLSVYWYQQSLDQGLQFLIQYYNGEERAKGNILERFSAQQFPDLHSELNLSSLELGDSALYFCASSARVSQLFFGEGSRLTVL.

The genes are TRBV18 and TRBJ1-5; 7 bases agree with TRBD1. The CDR3 has 17 residues. V trimming: 1 base; J trimming: 6 bases; junction bases outside the gene matches: 12. Germline V gives CDR1 KGHSH, CDR2 LQKENI. CDR3 loop: CASSPRELNRGGQPQHF. The DNA of the CDR3 is TGTGCCAGCTCACCACGGGAATTGAACAGGGGTGGTCAGCCCCAGCATTTT.

This clonotype was detected many times. The gene calls are TRBV7-3 and TRBJ1-4, with no clear D. Per the germline V gene, CDR1 is SGHTA and CDR2 is FQGTGA. The CDR3 loop spans 16 amino acids. Trimming stripped 5 bases from V and 2 bases from J, with 15 bases between. CDR3 coding DNA: TGTGCCAGCAGCCCAATCGGGAGGGCGACTAATGAAAAACTGTTTTTT. Encoded protein: CASSPIGRATNEKLFF.

This clonotype was detected only a few times. The chain uses TRBV4-2 and TRBJ1-5, with 10 bases identical to TRBD1. The CDR3 consists of 18 residues. The germline V gene encodes CDR1 LGHNA and CDR2 YNFKEQ. V trimming: 0 bases; J trimming: 4 bases; junction bases outside the gene matches: 9. CDR3 protein: CASSQDPPGQGRNQPQHF. The CDR3 region has the DNA TGTGCCAGCAGCCAAGATCCACCGGGACAGGGGAGGAATCAGCCCCAGCATTTT.

This clonotype was recorded at least ten times. This chain links TRBV30 with TRBJ1-3; D is unclear. Germline-derived CDR1 and CDR2 are GTSNPN and SVGIG (reference sequence). Trimming left V 3 bases short and J 0 bases short, with 9 bases between. This CDR3 is 14 amino acids long. CDR3 in amino acids: CAWRTDRSGNTIYF. The CDR3 DNA is TGTGCCTGGAGGACCGACCGCTCTGGAAACACCATATATTTT.

The V gene is TRBV6-2 or TRBV6-3, the J gene TRBJ1-2, with 7 bases matching TRBD1. Losses at the gene ends were 6 bases for V and 4 bases for J; bases not matched to a gene: 5. Per germline, CDR1 MNHEY and CDR2 SVGEGT. The CDR3 loop spans 13 amino acids. The CDR3 DNA follows: TGTGCCAGCAGAGGACAGGATCTCTATGGCTACACCTTC. Translation: CASRGQDLYGYTF.

The V and J genes are TRBV12-3 or TRBV12-4 and TRBJ2-1; D is possibly TRBD2 (7 bases). The CDR3 loop spans 13 amino acids. Trimming cost V 6 bases and J 6 bases, with 12 bases left between them. CDR3 residues: CASSLGGPNEQFF. The CDR3, as DNA: TGTGCCAGCAGCCTCGGGGGGCCCAATGAGCAGTTCTTC.